The rows below give T cell receptor beta chains drawn from one sample of a study of cytomegalovirus exposure and HLA in healthy donors. Profiled with immunoSEQ multiplex PCR; TCRdb holds only in-frame clones, not every one. The sample records 130,000 to 150,000 clones, around 78% being singletons. Sequenced sample: PBMCs. Receptors originate from a male donor in good health and CMV-seronegative. The CDR3 runs from the conserved cysteine through the conserved F or W. The order of the fields is clone size, V gene, D gene, J gene, CDR3 protein, CDR3 DNA. D genes are given only for firm matches. Clone size appears in some rows only: once, few, many, or a class for an expanded clone.

size: -; V: TRBV5-1; D: -; J: TRBJ2-5; CDR3: CASSLQGMYQETQYF; DNA: TGCGCCAGCAGCTTACAGGGAATGTACCAAGAGACCCAGTACTTC
size: -; V: TRBV27; D: -; J: TRBJ1-6; CDR3: CASSPAGSYGPPLHF; DNA: TGTGCCAGCAGTCCGGCGGGGTCTTACGGACCACCCCTCCACTTT
size: -; V: TRBV27; D: -; J: TRBJ2-7; CDR3: CASSLFLASYEQYF; DNA: TGTGCCAGCAGTTTATTTCTAGCTTCGTACGAGCAGTACTTC
size: -; V: TRBV4-2; D: -; J: TRBJ1-2; CDR3: CASSQENRALLGGYTF; DNA: TGTGCCAGCAGCCAAGAAAACAGGGCGCTCCTTGGTGGCTACACCTTC
size: -; V: TRBV6-1; D: -; J: TRBJ1-4; CDR3: CASSPGATNEKLFF; DNA: TGTGCCAGCAGTCCAGGGGCAACTAATGAAAAACTGTTTTTT
size: -; V: TRBV5-8; D: TRBD2; J: TRBJ2-5; CDR3: CASSLLQAGGSQYF; DNA: TGTGCCAGCAGCTTGTTACAGGCGGGAGGGTCCCAGTACTTC
size: -; V: TRBV19; D: TRBD1; J: TRBJ2-7; CDR3: CASSIDRGYEQYF; DNA: TGTGCCAGTAGTATAGACAGGGGGTACGAGCAGTACTTC
size: -; V: TRBV10-3; D: -; J: TRBJ1-1; CDR3: CAISELGAGNTEAFF; DNA: TGTGCCATCAGTGAGTTGGGGGCAGGAAACACTGAAGCTTTCTTT
size: -; V: TRBV2; D: TRBD2; J: TRBJ2-2; CDR3: CASSERGGALLSGELFF; DNA: TGTGCCAGCAGTGAACGCGGGGGGGCCCTTTTGTCCGGGGAGCTGTTTTTT
size: few; V: TRBV5-1; D: -; J: TRBJ1-5; CDR3: CASSFRGNDQPQHF; DNA: TGCGCCAGCAGCTTTCGGGGAAATGATCAGCCCCAGCATTTT
size: -; V: TRBV30; D: -; J: TRBJ2-7; CDR3: CAWSVLSPYEQYF; DNA: TGTGCCTGGAGTGTACTATCTCCCTACGAGCAGTACTTC
size: -; V: TRBV5-1; D: TRBD1; J: TRBJ1-5; CDR3: CASSLTGANNQPQHF; DNA: TGCGCCAGCAGCTTGACAGGGGCAAACAATCAGCCCCAGCATTTT
size: few; V: TRBV29-1; D: TRBD2; J: TRBJ2-7; CDR3: CSVEGGLAGGKSYEQYF; DNA: TGCAGCGTTGAAGGGGGACTAGCGGGGGGAAAGTCCTACGAGCAGTACTTC
size: -; V: TRBV18; D: TRBD1; J: TRBJ1-5; CDR3: CASSSKAGQGNQPQHF; DNA: TGTGCCAGCTCATCAAAGGCGGGACAGGGGAATCAGCCCCAGCATTTT
size: -; V: TRBV15; D: -; J: TRBJ1-1; CDR3: CATTGGPKTEAFF; DNA: TGTGCCACCACCGGGGGTCCGAAAACTGAAGCTTTCTTT
size: -; V: TRBV4-1; D: -; J: TRBJ1-1; CDR3: CASSQDSGLNTEAFF; DNA: TGCGCCAGCAGCCAAGATTCCGGTCTAAACACTGAAGCTTTCTTT
size: -; V: TRBV30; D: TRBD2; J: TRBJ2-2; CDR3: CAWSFLAGNTGELFF; DNA: TGTGCCTGGAGTTTTCTAGCGGGAAACACCGGGGAGCTGTTTTTT
size: -; V: TRBV15; D: -; J: TRBJ1-4; CDR3: CATSKDYRELFF; DNA: TGTGCCACCAGCAAGGATTACCGGGAACTGTTTTTT
size: -; V: TRBV5-4; D: TRBD2; J: TRBJ2-1; CDR3: CASSPGTSSWDEQFF; DNA: TGTGCCAGCAGCCCGGGGACTAGCTCTTGGGATGAGCAGTTCTTC
size: -; V: TRBV6-5; D: TRBD2; J: TRBJ2-1; CDR3: CATLLSAGVGNEQFF; DNA: TGTGCCACCCTACTGTCAGCGGGAGTAGGAAATGAGCAGTTCTTC